These 6 T cell receptor beta chains originate from one sample sequenced in a study of chemoradiotherapy in HPV16-positive cancers. Sequenced by immunoSEQ multiplex PCR; TCRdb stores in-frame clones only, minus some. The sample holds roughly 34,000 clones, approximately 86% seen once. The sample here was blood, taken from a patient who underwent chemoradiotherapy. These receptors came from a human donor with HPV-associated anogenital cancer.

The chain employs TRBV6-1 and TRBJ1-2, with D possibly matching TRBD1 (5 bases). Trimming took off 4 bases at V and 8 bases at J, with 8 bases between the two ends. CDR3 size: 11 residues. Germline V lookup: CDR1 MNHNS, CDR2 SASEGT. CDR3 DNA sequence: TGTGCCAGCAGTGCGGAGGGGGGCTACACCTTC. Translating it yields CASSAEGGYTF.

This chain links TRBV6-5 with TRBJ1-1; 8 bases are shared with TRBD1. The CDR3 runs 15 residues. The V segment lost 10 bases and the J segment 1 base; nucleotides outside the gene matches: 11. From germline, CDR1 is MNHEY and CDR2 SVGAGI. The CDR3 spells CATEPVGQGNTEAFF. The CDR3 DNA sequence: TGTGCCACGGAACCCGTAGGACAGGGGAACACTGAAGCTTTCTTT.

J is TRBJ2-1 and V is TRBV5-4, with D possibly matching TRBD2 (7 bases). Germline V gene sequence: CDR1 SGHNT, CDR2 YYREEE (reference sequence). The CDR3 consists of 14 residues. V shed 1 base and J shed 11 bases, with 16 bases lying between them. The CDR3 sequence is CASSLPGEGGQQFF. DNA of the CDR3: TGTGCCAGCAGCTTGCCGGGGGAGGGGGGTCAGCAGTTCTTC.

This clone was picked up one time. The rearrangement links TRBV9 to TRBJ2-3; 8 positions agree with TRBD2. The ends lost 2 bases at V and 4 bases at J; junction bases unmatched: 9. The CDR3 has 16 amino acids. Germline V CDR1 and CDR2: SGDLS, YYNGEE. The CDR3, as DNA: TGTGCCAGCAGCGTCCTAGCGAGCGGGGGCTCAGATACGCAGTATTTT. Translation gives CASSVLASGGSDTQYF. Together with reference TRBV9 and TRBJ2-3, the CDR3 gives the full variable domain: DSGVTQTPKHLITATGQRVTLRCSPRSGDLSVYWYQQSLDQGLQFLIQYYNGEERAKGNILERFSAQQFPDLHSELNLSSLELGDSALYFCASSVLASGGSDTQYFGPGTRLTVL.

This clone appeared a few times. J is TRBJ1-2 and V is TRBV27; D call uncertain. The CDR3 sequence is 13 residues long. Germline CDR1 reads MNHEY; CDR2 reads SMNVEV (reference sequence). With 2 bases removed from V and 2 bases from J, the gap between germline ends came to 6 bases. The CDR3 spells CASSLIGNYGYTF. For the CDR3, the DNA is TGTGCCAGCAGTTTAATCGGAAACTATGGCTACACCTTC.

The genes are TRBV7-9 and TRBJ2-3; D uncertain. From germline, CDR1 is SEHNR and CDR2 FQNEAQ (reference sequence). CDR3 length: 15 residues. V was pared by 5 bases and J by 2 bases, with 14 bases between. The CDR3 coding sequence is TGTGCCAGCAGCGACCCCTGGGTCATCACAGATACGCAGTATTTT. It encodes CASSDPWVITDTQYF.